The 27 T cell receptor beta chains in this list originate from one sample, sequenced in a study of regulatory T cells in long-lasting Graves disease. Time point meaning: newly diagnosed GD, antithyroid drugs for less than 3 months. PBMC RNA was the source of the TCR library. Construction of TCR beta libraries relied on iRepertoire HTBI primers and on Arm-PCR targeting CDR3 regions. TCRdb itself ran the multiplex PCR reads through MiXCR, one entry per CDR3 protein. The table records about 440,000 distinct CDR3 sequences, more than 12% of them present only once. The same specimen was also included in a second study, on T cells in Graves' hyperthyroidism and ophthalmopathy.

The sequencing here drew on peripheral blood mononuclear cells (PBMCs), taken at new diagnosis, from a patient treated with antithyroid drugs. The source of these receptors is a woman between 25 and 40 years old with Graves disease.

This clonotype was seen repeatedly, ten times or more. The chain is built from TRBV15 and TRBJ1-1, with D perhaps matching TRBD1 (5 bases). The CDR3 runs 17 residues. CDR1 and CDR2 (germline): LNHNV, YYDKDF (reference sequence). V gave up 5 bases and J gave up 0 bases, with 19 bases separating them. The CDR3 DNA reads TGTGCCACCAGCCTTTGGGACGGAGTATTCATGAACACTGAAGCTTTCTTT. As protein: CATSLWDGVFMNTEAFF.

This clonotype was counted many times. The chain links TRBV5-1 to TRBJ1-2, with unresolved D. The CDR3 consists of 17 residues. Per the germline V gene, CDR1 is SGHRS and CDR2 is YFSETQ. The ends were cut back, 0 bases at V and 6 bases at J, with 21 bases in the middle. CDR3 protein: CASSLAYQAPLSDGYTF. CDR3 bases: TGCGCCAGCAGCTTGGCGTATCAGGCGCCGTTGTCGGATGGCTACACCTTC. Combining the CDR3 with reference TRBV5-1 and TRBJ1-2 gives the whole variable domain KAGVTQTPRYLIKTRGQQVTLSCSPISGHRSVSWYQQTPGQGLQFLFEYFSETQRNKGNFPGRFSGRQFSNSRSEMNVSTLELGDSALYLCASSLAYQAPLSDGYTFGSGTRLTVV.

This clonotype was found many times. J is TRBJ1-1 and V is TRBV12-3 or TRBV12-4, with D unclear. The germline V and J ends were trimmed by 6 bases and 1 base, with 9 bases remaining between them. The CDR3 totals 13 residues. CDR3: CASSLRRNTEAFF. The CDR3 DNA sequence: TGTGCCAGCAGCTTAAGGCGGAACACTGAAGCTTTCTTT.

This clonotype was observed a few times. The chain recombines TRBV4-1 with TRBJ2-4, with TRBD2 identical over 9 bases. Germline V gene data show CDR1 as MGHRA and CDR2 as YSYEKL. The CDR3 contains 17 residues. Losses at the gene ends were 4 bases for V and 7 bases for J; bases not matched to a gene: 14. The CDR3 loop reads CASSPSVAGGRSNIQYF. DNA of the CDR3: TGCGCCAGCAGCCCCTCGGTGGCGGGAGGGCGTAGTAACATTCAGTACTTC.

This clonotype was seen a handful of times. The rearrangement uses TRBV20-1 and TRBJ1-6, with TRBD1 as a possible D gene (5 bases). The CDR3 is 13 amino acids. V lost 6 bases and J 6 bases, leaving 12 bases between the germline ends. Germline V gives CDR1 DFQATT, CDR2 SNEGSKA (reference sequence). CDR3 protein: CSAQGTTNSPLHF. DNA of the CDR3: TGCAGTGCCCAGGGTACGACTAATTCACCCCTCCACTTT.

This clonotype was recorded at least ten times. The chain carries TRBV30 and TRBJ2-1; D might be TRBD2 (7 bases). Germline assignment: CDR1 GTSNPN and CDR2 SVGIG (reference sequence). Trimming removed 3 bases from V and 4 bases from J, with 19 bases in between. The CDR3 runs to 16 residues. The CDR3 loop is CAWRGGGRRKYNEQFF. The CDR3 DNA reads as TGTGCCTGGAGGGGAGGGGGGCGAAGGAAATACAATGAGCAGTTCTTC.

This clonotype showed up many times. This chain joins TRBV11-3 and TRBJ2-2, with no clear D. Per germline, CDR1 SGHNT and CDR2 YENEEA. V was trimmed by 7 bases and J by 0 bases, leaving 9 bases between them. This CDR3 is 14 amino acids long. The CDR3 DNA reads TGTGCCAGCACCCTGAGTCCGAACACCGGGGAGCTGTTTTTT. Protein sequence: CASTLSPNTGELFF.

This clonotype was detected many times. The chain employs TRBV20-1 and TRBJ2-7; weak D call: TRBD1 (5 bases). This CDR3 has 15 residues. Germline V gene lookup returns CDR1 DFQATT and CDR2 SNEGSKA (reference sequence). V lost 0 bases and J lost 0, with 12 bases in between. DNA for the CDR3: TGCAGTGCTAGAGATAGGGGCAGGGACTCCTACGAGCAGTACTTC. Translation gives CSARDRGRDSYEQYF.

As to this clonotype: A far bigger clonotype differs at one base, so this is likely a read error. The J gene is TRBJ2-7, the V gene TRBV7-3, with 9 bases lining up with TRBD2. Germline trimming cut 3 bases from V and 7 bases from J; bases unmatched to any gene: 16. Germline V lookup: CDR1 SGHTA, CDR2 FQGTGA. The CDR3 loop spans 17 amino acids. The CDR3 DNA sequence: TGTGCCAGCAGCTTCGCGCCGGGACTAGCCTCCTACAATGAGCAGTACTTC. It encodes CASSFAPGLASYNEQYF.

This clonotype has a count of ten or more. The V call is TRBV7-9, the J call TRBJ1-5; D gene ambiguous. In germline, CDR1 is SEHNR, CDR2 FQNEAQ (reference sequence). Deletions cut 5 bases from V and 1 base from J, with 9 bases between. This CDR3 region has 14 residues. CDR3 nucleotide sequence: TGTGCCAGCAGCCCCGCGGGGAGCAATCAGCCCCAGCATTTT. It encodes CASSPAGSNQPQHF.

This clonotype has more than one count but fewer than ten. The junction departs from the called germline gene at one end, perhaps through a read error. J is TRBJ1-1 and V is TRBV7-3; tentative D call: TRBD1 (6 bases). This CDR3 is 14 amino acids long. Germline V gene lookup returns CDR1 SGHTA and CDR2 FQGTGA. CDR3 DNA sequence: TGTGCCAGCAGCTTGGGACAACCGAACTCTGAAGCTTTCTTT. Translation gives CASSLGQPNSEAFF.

The J gene is TRBJ2-5, the V gene TRBV6-1; 8 positions match TRBD1. The germline gives CDR1 MNHNS, CDR2 SASEGT. V trimming: 4 bases; J trimming: 3 bases; junction bases outside the gene matches: 7. This CDR3 comprises 15 residues. CDR3 residues: CASSGGGTGEETQYF. CDR3 DNA sequence: TGTGCCAGCAGTGGAGGGGGGACAGGTGAAGAGACCCAGTACTTC.

As concerns this clonotype: A much larger clone is a single base away; this may be a read error. The V gene is TRBV28, the J gene TRBJ2-1, with 9 bases aligning to TRBD1. This CDR3 region has 13 residues. Germline CDR1 is MDHEN and CDR2 is SYDVKM. Germline trimming cut 8 bases from V and 7 bases from J; bases unmatched to any gene: 6. The CDR3 region is CASLGTGWNEQFF. In DNA, the CDR3 is TGTGCCAGCCTGGGGACAGGGTGGAATGAGCAGTTCTTC.

The table lists this clonotype with many counts. This chain connects TRBV30 to TRBJ1-2; D not resolved. V lost 0 bases to trimming and J lost 7 bases, with 12 bases between them. Germline CDR1 GTSNPN, CDR2 SVGIG (reference sequence). The CDR3 runs 13 residues. The CDR3 DNA is TGTGCCTGGAGTGTACTGAGCGGGGTTGGCTACACCTTC. Translating it yields CAWSVLSGVGYTF.

This chain uses TRBV6-1 with TRBJ2-1; 10 bases are a match to TRBD2. J was trimmed by 5 bases and V by 7 bases; bases with no gene match: 14. CDR3 length equals 17 residues. The germline V gene encodes CDR1 MNHNS and CDR2 SASEGT. The CDR3 is CASNRASGRPPHNEQFF. The CDR3 DNA follows: TGTGCCAGCAACCGGGCTAGCGGGAGACCCCCACACAATGAGCAGTTCTTC.

The rearrangement joins TRBV6-2 or TRBV6-3 to TRBJ1-5; possibly TRBD1 for D (5 bases). The CDR3 length is 13 residues. The germline V gene encodes CDR1 MNHEY and CDR2 SVGEGT. V lost 4 bases and J lost 3, with 7 bases in between. CDR3 sequence: CASSSTDNQPQHF. The CDR3 nucleotides are TGTGCCAGCAGTTCGACAGACAATCAGCCCCAGCATTTT.

In its sample, this clonotype was seen a few times. The chain has TRBV25-1 and TRBJ2-7; 11 nucleotides line up with TRBD2. The CDR3 is 17 residues long. Germline CDR1 and CDR2: MGHDK and SYGVNS. Germline trimming cut 1 base from V and 1 base from J; bases unmatched to any gene: 6. This CDR3 reads CASSEWNSGRASYEQYF. The CDR3 DNA follows: TGTGCCAGCAGTGAATGGAATAGCGGGAGGGCTTCCTACGAGCAGTACTTC.

This clonotype came up many times. The J gene is TRBJ2-3, the V gene TRBV10-1; 7 bases are shared with TRBD1. The CDR3 is 14 amino acids. Germline loops: CDR1 WNHNN, CDR2 SYGVQD (reference sequence). With 5 bases clipped from V and 3 bases from J, the junction kept 5 bases outside the gene matches. CDR3 DNA: TGCGCCAGCAGTCCAGTCAGGGGGACAGATACGCAGTATTTT. This codes for CASSPVRGTDTQYF.

V and J are TRBV2 and TRBJ2-2; TRBD2 matches 11 bases. This CDR3 region has 16 residues. CDR1 SNHLY and CDR2 FYNNEI come from the germline V gene. V shed 6 bases, J shed 4 bases, and the junction held 7 bases outside the gene matches. The CDR3 DNA is TGTGCCAGCAGCCCTCCTAGCGGGAGGTCCACCGGGGAGCTGTTTTTT. Translating it yields CASSPPSGRSTGELFF.

At least ten counts were recorded for this clonotype. This chain uses TRBV12-3 or TRBV12-4 with TRBJ1-3; maybe TRBD1 (6 bases). CDR3 length equals 15 residues. Deletions cut 6 bases from V and 0 bases from J, with 12 bases between. The chain's CDR3 is CASSQGGGSGNTIYF. The CDR3 DNA reads as TGTGCCAGCAGCCAAGGGGGAGGCTCTGGAAACACCATATATTTT.

Many counts were recorded for this clonotype. This chain joins TRBV9 and TRBJ1-6; perhaps TRBD1 as D (5 bases). Germline V gene sequence: CDR1 SGDLS, CDR2 YYNGEE. This CDR3 comprises 17 residues. Trimming cost V 4 bases and J 9 bases, with 23 bases left between them. CDR3 sequence: CASSQDPIRERGSPLHF. CDR3 nucleotides: TGTGCCAGCAGCCAAGACCCAATCCGGGAAAGGGGTTCACCCCTCCACTTT. Variable domain in full (rest from reference TRBV9 and TRBJ1-6): DSGVTQTPKHLITATGQRVTLRCSPRSGDLSVYWYQQSLDQGLQFLIQYYNGEERAKGNILERFSAQQFPDLHSELNLSSLELGDSALYFCASSQDPIRERGSPLHFGNGTRLTVT.

There are many counts of this clonotype. The gene calls are TRBV12-3 or TRBV12-4 and TRBJ2-3; no firm D call. CDR3 length: 10 amino acids. Trimming cost V 3 bases and J 7 bases, with 2 bases left between them. This chain's CDR3 is CASSFNTQYF. Here the CDR3 DNA reads TGTGCCAGCAGTTTTAATACGCAGTATTTT.

This clonotype was recorded at least ten times. The chain couples TRBV6-2 or TRBV6-3 to TRBJ2-3; D call uncertain. This CDR3 contains 11 residues. The V end was cut by 8 bases, the J end by 4 bases, with 7 bases between. The germline V gene encodes CDR1 MNHEY and CDR2 SVGEGT. CDR3 loop: CASGIADTQYF. In DNA form, the CDR3 reads TGTGCCAGCGGTATTGCAGATACGCAGTATTTT.

At least ten counts were recorded for this clonotype. The V call is TRBV12-3 or TRBV12-4, the J call TRBJ2-7; weak D call: TRBD2 (6 bases). The length of the CDR3 is 14 residues. Trimming pared 5 bases from V and 2 bases from J, leaving 13 bases between. The CDR3 loop reads CASSRGDGAYEQYF. The CDR3 DNA reads TGTGCCAGCAGTCGCGGGGACGGAGCCTACGAGCAGTACTTC.

This chain links TRBV11-2 with TRBJ2-7; weak D call: TRBD2 (5 bases). Trimming took 5 bases from V and 4 from J, leaving 12 bases between them. CDR1 SGHAT and CDR2 FQNNGV come from the germline V gene. This CDR3 contains 13 residues. CDR3 bases: TGTGCCAGCAGCCGTAATAGCGTTTACGAGCAGTACTTC. This translates into CASSRNSVYEQYF.

There are many counts of this clonotype. This sequence joins TRBV30 and TRBJ1-1; D is unclear. The CDR3 is 13 residues long. Germline lookup yields CDR1 GTSNPN and CDR2 SVGIG (reference sequence). The germline V and J ends were trimmed by 0 bases and 6 bases, with 11 bases remaining between them. This CDR3 is CAWSVVGWAEAFF. In DNA, the CDR3 is TGTGCCTGGAGTGTAGTGGGGTGGGCTGAAGCTTTCTTT.

The chain couples TRBV6-2 or TRBV6-3 to TRBJ2-3; D is possibly TRBD2 (6 bases). V was pared by 6 bases and J by 2 bases, with 15 bases between. The CDR3 has 15 amino acids. Germline CDR1 and CDR2: MNHEY and SVGEGT. The CDR3 here is CASSRGPGDTDTQYF. As DNA, the CDR3 is TGTGCCAGCAGCAGAGGCCCGGGGGACACAGATACGCAGTATTTT.